This TCR beta chain was sequenced during a study of blood T cell repertoires in COVID-19. The overall study: The origin of the acute and convalescent COVID-19 samples was the United States, Italy and Spain. T cells, B-cell-depleted T cells, or PBMCs supplied cDNA or gDNA.

The repertoire was sequenced with immunoSEQ multiplex PCR; TCRdb's copy has only in-frame clones and lacks some. The sample contains more than 50,000 clones, approximately 91% of which appear only once. With 4 bases clipped from V and 4 bases from J, the junction kept 7 bases outside the gene matches. The germline V gene encodes CDR1 MNHEY and CDR2 SMNVEV (reference sequence). The CDR3 has 16 amino acids. The material sequenced was peripheral blood. V and J are TRBV27 and TRBJ2-1; TRBD2 matches 10 bases. This clonotype was sampled from a human donor in a cohort sampled during active COVID-19. The CDR3 bases are TGTGCCAGCAGTTACGGACTAGCGGAAATATACAATGAGCAGTTCTTC. Protein sequence: CASSYGLAEIYNEQFF.